Listed below are T cell receptor beta chains from one sample, sequenced in a study of blood T cell repertoires in COVID-19. Sequencing used immunoSEQ multiplex PCR; TCRdb keeps in-frame clones, though not all of them. The sample holds roughly 220,000 clones, about 86% seen once. The sequencing sample was made of peripheral blood. All receptors come from a woman between 45 and 60 years old with COVID-19, enrolled during active disease. The CDR3 runs from the conserved cysteine through the conserved F or W.

v_call | cdr3_aa
TRBV24-1 | CATRPGPTGELFF
TRBV24-1 | CATSAQQGSYTF
TRBV10-2 | CASASIYNEQFF
TRBV19 | CASTNLGRGNTEAFF
TRBV9 | CASSVGGDTEAFF
TRBV7-2 | CASSLAQGVASPLHF
TRBV12-3/TRBV12-4 | CASRAPPYNEQFF
TRBV7-6 | CASSFGRGNTDTQYF
TRBV9 | CASSPLTGGGRPLHF
TRBV7-3 | CASSLGLAGDTQYF
TRBV20-1 | CSASGLGYGYTF
TRBV11-2 | CASSLEVAGGNEQFF
TRBV5-4 | CASSFPRTGGDYGYTF
TRBV4-1 | CASSGTGTSGSDTQYF
TRBV14 | CASSQQGYGANVLTF
TRBV15 | CATSRDGGSGSPLHF
TRBV24-1 | CATTRVVDRADTQYF
TRBV4-3 | CASSQARDTFNSPLHF
TRBV5-5 | CASSPAATANYGYTF
TRBV28 | CASSLGGGLRNEQFF
TRBV7-3 | CASEDRDSYEQYF
TRBV9 | CAKIKPGQSYNEQFF
TRBV27 | CASSFGTGGAGANVLTF
TRBV6-1 | CASSELGLPTDTQYF
TRBV13 | CASSSSTPNTEAFF
TRBV5-8 | CASSWTGATNEKLFF
TRBV2 | CASDRGQETQYF
TRBV27 | CASSLRRVRNSPLHF
TRBV9 | CASSATGNTEAFF
TRBV7-2 | CASSSYGVYNEQFF
TRBV4-1 | CASSQEGGARPYEQYF
TRBV28 | CASSGLGDRGWNNSPLHF
TRBV9 | CASSVSTNTGELFF
TRBV5-4 | CASSGRGGGYTF
TRBV9 | CASSVAGAGGLTDTQYF
TRBV10-3 | CAISDQSGVTGELFF
TRBV28 | CASSLGTSGNTIYF